A selection of T cell receptor beta chains follows, all from one sample in a study of blood T cells in healthy people across ages. MiXCR, run by TCRdb on the 5' RACE reads, gives a single entry per CDR3 protein. Counted here are about a million distinct CDR3 sequences, roughly 48% occurring once; the ten biggest clones make up roughly 12%. The specimen was blood. The origin of the receptors is a young man in good health. The CDR3 runs from the conserved cysteine through the conserved F or W. D genes are given only for firm matches. Rows may omit the clone size; those that give it use once, few, many or a size class.

cdr3_length j_call v_call d_call clone_size cdr3_aa cdr3_nt
12 TRBJ1-1 TRBV6-6 TRBD1 - CASNDRDTEAFF TGTGCCAGCAATGACAGGGACACTGAAGCTTTCTTT
13 TRBJ2-5 TRBV29-1 TRBD1 - CSVGGTGGETQYF TGCAGCGTGGGCGGGACAGGGGGTGAGACCCAGTACTTC
17 TRBJ2-5 TRBV5-1 - - CASSDPSFGGTMETQYF TGCGCCAGCAGCGACCCCTCCTTTGGGGGCACAATGGAGACCCAGTACTTC
16 TRBJ2-6 TRBV11-2 - - CASSHPRGSGANVLTF TGTGCCAGCAGCCATCCCAGGGGAAGTGGGGCCAACGTCCTGACTTTC
14 TRBJ1-1 TRBV5-1 TRBD1 - CASSLSGTEYEAFF TGCGCCAGCAGCTTGTCGGGGACAGAGTATGAAGCTTTCTTT
15 TRBJ2-7 TRBV6-5 - - CASSFRGAEAYEQYF TGTGCCAGCAGTTTCCGGGGGGCAGAAGCCTACGAGCAGTACTTC
13 TRBJ2-5 TRBV12-3/TRBV12-4 TRBD2 - CASSLSRDYKQYF TGTGCCAGCAGTTTAAGCAGGGACTACAAGCAGTACTTC
14 TRBJ2-6 TRBV20-1 - few CSASPQGGANVLTF TGCAGTGCTAGTCCCCAGGGTGGGGCCAACGTCCTGACTTTC
14 TRBJ1-4 TRBV2 - - CASSRQATNEKLFF TGTGCCAGCAGCCGACAGGCAACTAATGAAAAACTGTTTTTT
15 TRBJ1-6 TRBV6-5 - few CASGPGALNNSPLHF TGTGCCAGCGGGCCGGGGGCTCTCAATAATTCACCCCTCCACTTT
13 TRBJ2-1 TRBV12-3/TRBV12-4 - once CASTLDTYNEQFF TGTGCCAGCACTCTTGACACATACAATGAGCAGTTCTTC
15 TRBJ1-2 TRBV20-1 - - CSARDYTGTNYGYTF TGCAGTGCTAGAGATTATACAGGGACGAACTATGGCTACACCTTC
14 TRBJ2-1 TRBV29-1 - - CSVDFPMVHNEQFF TGCAGCGTTGATTTCCCAATGGTTCACAATGAGCAGTTCTTC
15 TRBJ2-7 TRBV7-9 TRBD2 few CASSLATSGVYEQYF TGTGCCAGCAGCTTAGCGACTAGCGGGGTCTACGAGCAGTACTTC
15 TRBJ2-1 TRBV12-3/TRBV12-4 - few CASRRGAGSYNEQFF TGTGCCAGCAGGAGGGGGGCAGGCTCCTACAATGAGCAGTTCTTC
14 TRBJ1-2 TRBV9 TRBD1 - CASSVRTGNDGYTF TGTGCCAGCAGCGTGCGGACAGGGAACGATGGCTACACCTTC
18 TRBJ2-7 TRBV10-3 TRBD2 few CAISGTSGGAGITYEQYF TGTGCCATCAGCGGGACTAGCGGGGGGGCCGGGATCACCTACGAGCAGTACTTC
17 TRBJ1-1 TRBV4-2 TRBD1 - CASSPGQGQRRGTEAFF TGTGCCAGCAGCCCGGGACAGGGCCAAAGACGTGGGACTGAAGCTTTCTTT
16 TRBJ2-3 TRBV29-1 - - CSVRPARPSGTDTQYF TGCAGCGTCCGTCCTGCCCGGCCGTCGGGCACAGATACGCAGTATTTT
14 TRBJ2-1 TRBV20-1 - - CSAGGGGPNNEQFF TGCAGTGCCGGAGGGGGGGGGCCCAACAATGAGCAGTTCTTC
18 TRBJ2-7 TRBV27 TRBD1 - CASSSGPLGQAFSYEQYF TGTGCCAGCAGTTCCGGCCCCCTCGGACAGGCCTTCTCCTACGAGCAGTACTTC
13 TRBJ1-4 TRBV30 - - CAWRPSFNEKLFF TGTGCCTGGAGACCTTCTTTTAATGAAAAACTGTTTTTT
15 TRBJ1-2 TRBV6-5 TRBD1 - CASSYWDRSTYGYTF TGTGCCAGCAGTTACTGGGACAGGTCGACCTATGGCTACACCTTC
14 TRBJ2-2 TRBV7-9 - - CASLDTRVPGELFF TGTGCCAGCTTGGACACTCGGGTTCCCGGGGAGCTGTTTTTT
16 TRBJ2-4 TRBV7-2 - - CASSLNGRLAKNIQYF TGTGCCAGCAGCTTAAACGGGAGATTAGCCAAAAACATTCAGTACTTC
18 TRBJ2-3 TRBV7-2 - few CASSLAGYKGDLTDTQYF TGTGCCAGCAGCTTAGCGGGGTATAAGGGGGACCTCACAGATACGCAGTATTTT
13 TRBJ1-1 TRBV6-6 - - CASKINTNTEAFF TGTGCCAGCAAGATAAACACCAACACTGAAGCTTTCTTT